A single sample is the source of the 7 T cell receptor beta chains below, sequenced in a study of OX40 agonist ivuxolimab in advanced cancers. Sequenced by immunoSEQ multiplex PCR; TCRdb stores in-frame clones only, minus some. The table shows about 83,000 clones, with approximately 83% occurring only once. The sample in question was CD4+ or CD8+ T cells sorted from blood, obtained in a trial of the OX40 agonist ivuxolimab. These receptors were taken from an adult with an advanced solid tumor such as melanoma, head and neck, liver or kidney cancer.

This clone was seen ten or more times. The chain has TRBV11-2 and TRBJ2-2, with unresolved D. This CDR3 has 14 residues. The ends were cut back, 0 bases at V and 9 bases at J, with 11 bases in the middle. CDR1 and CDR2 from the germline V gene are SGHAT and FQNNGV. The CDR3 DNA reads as TGTGCCAGCAGCTTAGAACGGGCCGGACGGGAGCTGTTTTTT. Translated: CASSLERAGRELFF.

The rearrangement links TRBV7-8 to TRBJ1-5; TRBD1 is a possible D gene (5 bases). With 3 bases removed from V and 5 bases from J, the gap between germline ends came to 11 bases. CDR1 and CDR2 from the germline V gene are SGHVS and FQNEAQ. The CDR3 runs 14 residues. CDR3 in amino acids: CASSFLGVDQPQHF. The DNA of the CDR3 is TGTGCCAGCAGCTTTCTAGGGGTTGATCAGCCCCAGCATTTT.

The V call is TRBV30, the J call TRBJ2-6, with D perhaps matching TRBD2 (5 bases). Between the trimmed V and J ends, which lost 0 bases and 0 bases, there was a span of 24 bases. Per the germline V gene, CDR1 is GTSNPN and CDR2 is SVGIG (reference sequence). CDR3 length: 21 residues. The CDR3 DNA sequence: TGTGCCTGGAGTGTACGGATGGTCCGGGGTTTTTTGGGCTCTGGGGCCAACGTCCTGACTTTC. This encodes CAWSVRMVRGFLGSGANVLTF.

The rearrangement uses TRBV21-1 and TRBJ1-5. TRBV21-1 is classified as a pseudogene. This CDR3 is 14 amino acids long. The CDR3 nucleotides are TGTGCCAGCAGCACGGAGGGGGACCCGGGGCCCAAGCATTTT. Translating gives CASSTEGDPGPKHF.

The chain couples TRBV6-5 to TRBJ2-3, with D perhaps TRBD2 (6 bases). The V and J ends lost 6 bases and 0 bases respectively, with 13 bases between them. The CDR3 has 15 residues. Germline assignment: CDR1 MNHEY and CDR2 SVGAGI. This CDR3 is CASSWEESSTDTQYF. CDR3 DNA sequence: TGTGCCAGCAGCTGGGAGGAATCGAGCACAGATACGCAGTATTTT.

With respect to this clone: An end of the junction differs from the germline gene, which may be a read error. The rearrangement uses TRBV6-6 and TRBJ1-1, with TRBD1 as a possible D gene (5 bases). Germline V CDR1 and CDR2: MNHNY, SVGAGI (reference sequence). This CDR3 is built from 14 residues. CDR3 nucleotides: TGTGCCAGCAGGACCGACAGCCTGAACAGTGAAGCTTTCTTT. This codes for CASRTDSLNSEAFF.

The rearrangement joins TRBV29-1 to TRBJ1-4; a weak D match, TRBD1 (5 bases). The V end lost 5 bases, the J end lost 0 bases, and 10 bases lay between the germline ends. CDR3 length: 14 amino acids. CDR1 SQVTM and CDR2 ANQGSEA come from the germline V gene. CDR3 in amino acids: CSVMGVPTNEKLFF. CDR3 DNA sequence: TGCAGCGTTATGGGGGTACCAACTAATGAAAAACTGTTTTTT.